This TCR beta chain was identified during a study of blood T cells in healthy people across ages. Between the trimmed V and J ends, which lost 5 bases and 5 bases, there was a span of 16 bases. This CDR3 spans 15 amino acids. Germline CDR1 MDHEN, CDR2 SYDVKM. No fewer than 7 million PBMCs went into each sample. Through a sample-barcoded 5' primer and a J-beta primer mix, a second PCR was run for roughly 6 to 11 cycles. TCRdb reanalysed the 5' RACE reads using MiXCR and keeps one entry per CDR3 protein. This table has over a million distinct CDR3 sequences, approximately 26% appearing once. These data were likewise used in another study, on T cells of mothers and their children.

The sequenced sample was blood. The V gene is TRBV28, the J gene TRBJ2-1; no clear D gene. This receptor was taken from a girl aged 2 to 9 in good health. The CDR3 spells CASSAPAGGNNEQFF. As DNA, the CDR3 is TGTGCCAGCAGTGCCCCGGCCGGCGGAAACAATGAGCAGTTCTTC.